Below are 10 T cell receptor beta chains sequenced from a single sample in a study of technical replicates of blood from a handful of donors. Some clones are missing from TCRdb's copy, which holds only in-frame ones; the method was immunoSEQ multiplex PCR. The sample lists 85,000 to 100,000 clones; about 94% were seen once. The sequencing sample was made of T cells isolated from PBMCs. Receptors were obtained from a human donor in good health.

The chain joins TRBV11-2 to TRBJ1-5; 8 bases map to TRBD1. The CDR3 loop spans 16 amino acids. The germline V gene has CDR1 SGHAT and CDR2 FQNNGV. The J segment lost 3 bases and the V segment lost 2 bases, leaving 6 bases of the junction unmatched. CDR3 coding DNA: TGTGCCAGCAGCTTAAGTGGGCAGGGGGCCAATCAGCCCCAGCATTTT. Its translation is CASSLSGQGANQPQHF.

The V and J genes are TRBV5-1 and TRBJ2-7, with TRBD2 matching 9 bases. Germline CDR1 reads SGHRS; CDR2 reads YFSETQ. The CDR3 loop spans 15 amino acids. V lost 0 bases and J lost 6; bases outside the gene matches: 7. This chain's CDR3 is CASSLGAGLALEQYF. DNA of the CDR3: TGCGCCAGCAGCTTGGGGGCGGGACTAGCTCTCGAGCAGTACTTC.

The rearrangement links TRBV18 to TRBJ2-7; 8 positions match TRBD1. Trimming at V came to 4 bases and at J to 1 base, leaving 9 bases not matched to a gene. Germline V gene data show CDR1 as KGHSH and CDR2 as LQKENI. The CDR3 loop spans 16 amino acids. CDR3 region: CASSHPDRAGSYEQYF. CDR3 coding DNA: TGTGCCAGCTCACACCCGGACAGGGCAGGATCCTACGAGCAGTACTTC.

This rearrangement joins TRBV9 to TRBJ2-1; the match to TRBD1 covers 8 bases. J lost 5 bases, V lost 6 bases, and 10 bases had no gene match. Germline values: CDR1 SGDLS, CDR2 YYNGEE. CDR3 length: 15 amino acids. For the CDR3, the DNA is TGTGCCAGCACCCTGGCCGGACAGGGAAACAATGAGCAGTTCTTC. This encodes CASTLAGQGNNEQFF.

Comment on this clone: It may be a read error: a sequence one base away is much more abundant. V gene TRBV4-1 combines with J gene TRBJ1-1, with a tentative D call TRBD1 (6 bases). From germline, CDR1 is MGHRA and CDR2 YSYEKL. The CDR3 runs to 14 residues. CDR3 coding DNA: TGCGCCAGCAGCGGACGGACAGAAAACACTGAAACTTTCTTT. Translated, it gives CASSGRTENTETFF.

V and J are TRBV9 and TRBJ2-5, with D possibly being TRBD2 (7 bases). V gave up 4 bases and J gave up 4 bases, with 11 bases separating them. The CDR3 extends over 13 amino acids. Germline V gives CDR1 SGDLS, CDR2 YYNGEE. This CDR3 is CASSLGGGETQYF. CDR3 DNA: TGTGCCAGCAGCCTAGGGGGGGGAGAGACCCAGTACTTC. The full variable domain, in which reference TRBV9 and TRBJ2-5 provide the parts outside the CDR3, is DSGVTQTPKHLITATGQRVTLRCSPRSGDLSVYWYQQSLDQGLQFLIQYYNGEERAKGNILERFSAQQFPDLHSELNLSSLELGDSALYFCASSLGGGETQYFGPGTRLLVL.

This clone was detected only once. The chain joins TRBV10-2 to TRBJ1-1, with no clear D. V lost 2 bases to trimming and J lost 0 bases, with 7 bases between them. Germline V gives CDR1 WSHSY, CDR2 SAAADI. This CDR3 has 14 residues. The CDR3 sequence is CASSEMGLNTEAFF. The CDR3 region has the DNA TGCGCCAGCAGTGAGATGGGCCTGAACACTGAAGCTTTCTTT.

The chain couples TRBV7-6 to TRBJ2-2, with D uncertain. Deletions cut 6 bases from V and 7 bases from J, with 9 bases between. CDR3 size: 12 residues. Germline CDR1 SGHVS, CDR2 FNYEAQ. The CDR3 nucleotides read TGTGCCAGCAGTCTTAAAAACGGGGAGCTGTTTTTT. It is translated as CASSLKNGELFF. The variable domain in full, with the rest retrieved from reference TRBV7-6 and TRBJ2-2, is GAGVSQSPRYKVTKRGQDVALRCDPISGHVSLYWYRQALGQGPEFLTYFNYEAQQDKSGLPNDRFSAERPEGSISTLTIQRTEQRDSAMYRCASSLKNGELFFGEGSRLTVL.

The J gene is TRBJ1-3, the V gene TRBV28, with 8 bases matching TRBD1. Losses at the gene ends were 3 bases for V and 2 bases for J; bases not matched to a gene: 9. The CDR3 runs 17 residues. Germline values: CDR1 MDHEN, CDR2 SYDVKM. CDR3 DNA: TGTGCCAGCAGTTTCTTCCAGGGGGCGAAAGCTGGAAACACCATATATTTT. Its translation is CASSFFQGAKAGNTIYF.

V gene TRBV5-4 combines with J gene TRBJ1-5, with D tentatively TRBD1 (5 bases). Trimming took off 0 bases at V and 0 bases at J, with 10 bases between the two ends. Germline CDR1 SGHNT, CDR2 YYREEE (reference sequence). This CDR3 contains 16 residues. CDR3 sequence: CASSLGTGASNQPQHF. CDR3 DNA sequence: TGTGCCAGCAGCTTGGGCACAGGAGCTAGCAATCAGCCCCAGCATTTT.